This T cell receptor (beta chain) was recorded in a study of blood T cell repertoires in COVID-19. Sequencing was performed with immunoSEQ multiplex PCR; in TCRdb, only in-frame clones are kept and a portion is missing. The profile shows 60,000 to 75,000 clones, 79% of them singletons. V was pared by 3 bases and J by 7 bases, with 12 bases between. The CDR3 length is 13 residues. CDR1 SQVTM and CDR2 ANQGSEA come from the germline V gene. Material for sequencing was peripheral blood. The J gene is TRBJ2-2, the V gene TRBV29-1; possibly TRBD2 for D (6 bases). The receptor was derived from a man aged 55 to 70 with active or convalescent COVID-19. CDR3 region: CSVDGGTIGELFF. CDR3 DNA: TGCAGCGTTGACGGGGGTACGATCGGGGAGCTGTTTTTT.